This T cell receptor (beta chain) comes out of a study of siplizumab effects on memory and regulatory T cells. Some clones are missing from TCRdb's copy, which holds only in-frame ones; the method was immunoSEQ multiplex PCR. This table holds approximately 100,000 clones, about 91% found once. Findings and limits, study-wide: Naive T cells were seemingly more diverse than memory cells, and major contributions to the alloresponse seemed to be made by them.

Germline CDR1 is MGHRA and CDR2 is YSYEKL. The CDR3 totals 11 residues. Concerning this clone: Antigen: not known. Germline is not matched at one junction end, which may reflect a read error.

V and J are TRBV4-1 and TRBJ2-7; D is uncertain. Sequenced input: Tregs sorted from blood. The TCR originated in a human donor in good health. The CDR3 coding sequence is TGCGCCAGCAGCCAAGAATTCCTAAGGGACTTC. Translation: CASSQEFLRDF.